This record looks at one T cell receptor (beta chain) sequence and its context. Its antigen is unidentified. V was trimmed by 0 bases and J by 3 bases, leaving 12 bases between them. CDR1 and CDR2 from the germline V gene are SGDLS and YYNGEE. The length of the CDR3 is 15 residues. At the survey level, the v3.0 immunoSEQ assay was run. Profiling relied on immunoSEQ multiplex PCR, and the TCRdb table lists in-frame clones only, not all of them. In the table there are around 19,000 clones, approximately 82% of which are singletons. This entry belongs to a study of long-term antiretroviral therapy in people with HIV. The overall study: The earliest specimens came about a decade ahead of the 2015 immediate-ART recommendation.

Findings and caveats of the study: Controls showed broader CDR3 length ranges than did the HIV repertoires. Following ART, diversity rose but still fell short of transplant donor controls.

This clonotype was obtained from a man aged 50-59 years with HIV. This rearrangement joins TRBV9 to TRBJ1-2; D gene ambiguous. This sample comprised unsorted PBMCs, obtained 0.3 years before starting antiretroviral therapy. The CDR3 loop is CASSVGTAYHYGYTF. CDR3 in DNA: TGTGCCAGCAGCGTAGGAACAGCCTATCACTATGGCTACACCTTC.